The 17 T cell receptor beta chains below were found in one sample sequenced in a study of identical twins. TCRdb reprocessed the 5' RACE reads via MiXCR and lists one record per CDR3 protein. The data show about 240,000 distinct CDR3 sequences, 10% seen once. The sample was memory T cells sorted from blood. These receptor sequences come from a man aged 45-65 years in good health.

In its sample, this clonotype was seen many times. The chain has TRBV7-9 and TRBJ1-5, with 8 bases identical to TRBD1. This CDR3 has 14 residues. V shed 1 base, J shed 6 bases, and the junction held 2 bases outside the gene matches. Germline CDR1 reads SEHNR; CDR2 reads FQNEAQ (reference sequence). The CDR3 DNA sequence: TGTGCCAGCAGCTTAGGGACAGGGAGTCAGCCCCAGCATTTT. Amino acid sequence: CASSLGTGSQPQHF.

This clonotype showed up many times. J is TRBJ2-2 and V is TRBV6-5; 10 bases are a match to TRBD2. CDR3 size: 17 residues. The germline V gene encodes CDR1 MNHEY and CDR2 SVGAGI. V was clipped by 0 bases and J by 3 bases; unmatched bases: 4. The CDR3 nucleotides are TGTGCCAGCAGTTACTCGAGTAGCGGGAGGTACACCGGGGAGCTGTTTTTT. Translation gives CASSYSSSGRYTGELFF.

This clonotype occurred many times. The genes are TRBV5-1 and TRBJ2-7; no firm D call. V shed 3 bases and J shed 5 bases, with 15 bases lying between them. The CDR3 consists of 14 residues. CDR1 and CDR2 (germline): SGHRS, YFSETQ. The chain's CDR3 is CASSSSGLQNEQYF. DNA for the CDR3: TGCGCCAGCAGCTCCTCCGGGCTCCAAAACGAGCAGTACTTC.

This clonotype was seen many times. The CDR3 loop reads CSATSSGKAYNEQFF. CDR3 DNA sequence: TGCAGTGCTACCTCCAGCGGGAAGGCCTACAATGAGCAGTTCTTC. V and J are TRBV20-1 and TRBJ2-1; TRBD2 matches at 7 bases. Per the germline V gene, CDR1 is DFQATT and CDR2 is SNEGSKA (reference sequence). The trim removed 4 bases at V and 2 bases at J, leaving 8 bases unmatched. This CDR3 is built from 15 residues.

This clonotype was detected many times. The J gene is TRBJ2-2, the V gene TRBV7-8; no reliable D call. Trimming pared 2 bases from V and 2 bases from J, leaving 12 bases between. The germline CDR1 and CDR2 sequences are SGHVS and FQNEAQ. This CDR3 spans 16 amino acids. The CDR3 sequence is CASSLPAVGNTGELFF. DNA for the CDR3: TGTGCCAGCAGCTTACCGGCTGTTGGAAACACCGGGGAGCTGTTTTTT.

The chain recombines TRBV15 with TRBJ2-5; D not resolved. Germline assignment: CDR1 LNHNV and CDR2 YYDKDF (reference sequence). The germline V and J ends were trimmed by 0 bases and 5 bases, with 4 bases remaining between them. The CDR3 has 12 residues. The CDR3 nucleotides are TGTGCCACCAGCAGAGAACGGGAGACCCAGTACTTC. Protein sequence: CATSRERETQYF.

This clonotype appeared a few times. The CDR3 sequence: CASSLAGGRFYEQYF. The CDR3 region has the DNA TGTGCCAGCTCACTAGCTGGCGGGAGATTTTACGAGCAGTACTTC. The genes are TRBV18 and TRBJ2-7; 7 bases align to TRBD2. CDR3 length: 15 amino acids. V lost 4 bases and J lost 4; bases outside the gene matches: 10. Germline V gene sequence: CDR1 KGHSH, CDR2 LQKENI. The full variable domain, completed using reference TRBV18 and TRBJ2-7, is NAGVMQNPRHLVRRRGQEARLRCSPMKGHSHVYWYRQLPEEGLKFMVYLQKENIIDESGMPKERFSAEFPKEGPSILRIQQVVRGDSAAYFCASSLAGGRFYEQYFGPGTRLTVT.

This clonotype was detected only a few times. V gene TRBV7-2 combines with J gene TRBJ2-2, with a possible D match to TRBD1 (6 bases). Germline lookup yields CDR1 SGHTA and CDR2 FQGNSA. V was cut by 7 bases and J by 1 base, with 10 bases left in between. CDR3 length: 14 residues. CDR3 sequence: CASTIQGNTGELFF. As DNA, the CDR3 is TGTGCCAGCACCATACAGGGGAACACCGGGGAGCTGTTTTTT.

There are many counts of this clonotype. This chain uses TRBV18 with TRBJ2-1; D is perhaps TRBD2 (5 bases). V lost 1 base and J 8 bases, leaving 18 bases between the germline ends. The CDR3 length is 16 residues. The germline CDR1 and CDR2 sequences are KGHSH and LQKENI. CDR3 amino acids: CASSPLNPGEEDEQFF. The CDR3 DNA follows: TGTGCCAGCTCACCACTAAATCCGGGTGAGGAGGATGAGCAGTTCTTC.

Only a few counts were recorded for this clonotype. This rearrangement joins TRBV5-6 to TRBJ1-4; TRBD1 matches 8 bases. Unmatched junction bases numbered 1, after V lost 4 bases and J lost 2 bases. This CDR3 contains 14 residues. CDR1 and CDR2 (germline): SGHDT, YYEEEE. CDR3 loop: CASSRTGTNEKLFF. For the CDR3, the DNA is TGTGCCAGCAGCAGGACAGGGACTAATGAAAAACTGTTTTTT.

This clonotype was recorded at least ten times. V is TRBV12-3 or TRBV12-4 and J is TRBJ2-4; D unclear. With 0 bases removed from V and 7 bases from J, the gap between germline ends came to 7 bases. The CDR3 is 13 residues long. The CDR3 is CASSLAGKNIQYF. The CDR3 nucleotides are TGTGCCAGCAGTTTAGCAGGGAAGAACATTCAGTACTTC.

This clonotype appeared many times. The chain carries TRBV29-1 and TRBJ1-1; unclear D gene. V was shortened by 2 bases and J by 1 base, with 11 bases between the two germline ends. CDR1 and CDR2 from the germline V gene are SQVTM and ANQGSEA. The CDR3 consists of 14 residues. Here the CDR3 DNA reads TGCAGCGTTGAACCCCCGGCCAGGAACACTGAAGCTTTCTTT. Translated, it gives CSVEPPARNTEAFF.

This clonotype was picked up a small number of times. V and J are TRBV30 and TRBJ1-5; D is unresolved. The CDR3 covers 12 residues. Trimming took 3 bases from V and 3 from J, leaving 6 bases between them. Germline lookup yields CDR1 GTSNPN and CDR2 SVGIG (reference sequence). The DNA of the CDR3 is TGTGCCTGGAGCTCAAACAATCAGCCCCAGCATTTT. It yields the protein CAWSSNNQPQHF.

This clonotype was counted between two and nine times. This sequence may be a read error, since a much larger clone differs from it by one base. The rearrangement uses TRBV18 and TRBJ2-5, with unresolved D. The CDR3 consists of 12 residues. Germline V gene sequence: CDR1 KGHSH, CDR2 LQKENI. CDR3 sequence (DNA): TGTGCCAGCTCACCATTCAAAGAGCCCCAGTACTTC. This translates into CASSPFKEPQYF.

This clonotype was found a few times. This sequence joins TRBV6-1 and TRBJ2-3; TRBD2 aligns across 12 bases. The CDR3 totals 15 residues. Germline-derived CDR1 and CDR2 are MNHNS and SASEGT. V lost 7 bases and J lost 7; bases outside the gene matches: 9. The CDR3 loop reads CASTTGTSGSHTQYF. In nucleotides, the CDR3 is TGTGCCAGCACCACTGGGACTAGCGGGTCGCATACGCAGTATTTT.

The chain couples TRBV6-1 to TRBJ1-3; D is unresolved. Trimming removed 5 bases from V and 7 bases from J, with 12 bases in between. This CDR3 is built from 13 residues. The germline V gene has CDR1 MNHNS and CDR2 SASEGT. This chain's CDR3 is CASSQLMRNTIYF. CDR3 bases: TGTGCCAGCAGTCAACTCATGCGGAACACCATATATTTT.

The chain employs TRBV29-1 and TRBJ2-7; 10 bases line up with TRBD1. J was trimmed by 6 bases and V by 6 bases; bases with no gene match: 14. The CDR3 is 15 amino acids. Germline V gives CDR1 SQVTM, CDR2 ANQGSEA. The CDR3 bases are TGCAGCGTGACTACGACAGGGGGCGCGAGTGGCGAGCAGTACTTC. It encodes CSVTTTGGASGEQYF.